These 20 T cell receptor beta chains were all obtained from the same sample, sequenced in a study of kidney transplant recipient with SARS-CoV-2 infection. TCRdb passed the reads through MiXCR, listing each CDR3 protein once. The data hold 200,000 to 250,000 distinct CDR3 sequences, with 29% observed a single time. Here the sequenced sample was a blood sample, taken at baseline and around day 110 from a kidney transplant recipient. The receptors were gathered from a male patient in his thirties who had COVID-19 and was a kidney transplant recipient. The graft donor may account for some of the T cells.

This clonotype was counted only a few times. The V and J genes are TRBV29-1 and TRBJ2-4, with no clear D. The CDR3 extends over 12 amino acids. Germline assignment: CDR1 SQVTM and CDR2 ANQGSEA. Trimming shortened V by 3 bases and J by 13 bases, and 16 bases separated the two germline ends. The DNA for the CDR3 is TGCAGCGTTGAGGACCTGAAGGTAGGGCAGTACTTC. As protein: CSVEDLKVGQYF.

Regarding this clonotype: A much more abundant neighbour one base away suggests this may be a read error. As the CDR3 is not closed by the conserved phenylalanine or tryptophan, this likely results from a read error. The chain is built from TRBV7-8 and TRBJ2-7; TRBD1 matches 7 bases. V trimming: 3 bases; J trimming: 0 bases; junction bases outside the gene matches: 5. CDR3 length: 15 residues. Germline V gene sequence: CDR1 SGHVS, CDR2 FQNEAQ. Here the CDR3 reads CASSLSGQPSYEQYL. The CDR3 DNA reads TGTGCCAGCAGCTTGTCGGGACAGCCCTCCTACGAGCAGTACCTC.

This clonotype occurred many times. V and J are TRBV5-4 and TRBJ2-1, with 13 bases lining up with TRBD2. This CDR3 has 16 residues. The V segment lost 6 bases and the J segment 1 base; nucleotides outside the gene matches: 4. CDR1 and CDR2 from the germline V gene are SGHNT and YYREEE (reference sequence). The CDR3 is CASTQGLAGSYNEQFF. The CDR3 coding sequence is TGTGCCAGCACCCAGGGACTAGCGGGGTCCTACAATGAGCAGTTCTTC.

The sample holds many counts of this clonotype. This chain links TRBV5-1 with TRBJ2-2; 7 nucleotides align to TRBD2. The length of the CDR3 is 16 residues. With V trimmed by 6 bases and J by 4 bases, 12 bases remained unmatched. Per germline, CDR1 SGHRS and CDR2 YFSETQ. CDR3 region: CASTRTAGEITGELFF. CDR3 nucleotide sequence: TGCGCCAGCACCCGGACGGCGGGGGAAATCACCGGGGAGCTGTTTTTT.

This clonotype was counted ten times or more. The chain links TRBV6-4 to TRBJ1-2, with no clear D. Germline CDR1 reads MRHNA; CDR2 reads SNTAGT. The CDR3 totals 17 residues. V was trimmed by 5 bases and J by 4 bases, leaving 23 bases between them. The CDR3 loop is CASSLSPSHGKTYGYTF. The DNA of the CDR3 is TGTGCCAGCAGTCTTAGTCCCTCACACGGAAAGACCTATGGCTACACCTTC.

Points on this clonotype: A clone one base away is much larger, so this may be a read error. The genes are TRBV12-3 or TRBV12-4 and TRBJ1-5; a possible D gene is TRBD1 (6 bases). Between the trimmed V and J ends, which lost 8 bases and 5 bases, there was a span of 19 bases. The CDR3 consists of 15 residues. The CDR3 bases are TGTGCCAGCCTCGGAGAGACAGGTTCCGATCAGCCCCAGCATTTT. It encodes CASLGETGSDQPQHF.

Of note for this clonotype: A much more abundant neighbour one base away suggests this may be a read error. The V gene is TRBV3-1, the J gene TRBJ1-2, with 9 bases identical to TRBD1. Germline V gene data show CDR1 as LGHDT and CDR2 as YNNKEL (reference sequence). The CDR3 runs 16 residues. V shed 1 base, J shed 7 bases, and the junction held 10 bases outside the gene matches. The CDR3 loop reads CASSQGRTGASPGYTF. In DNA, the CDR3 is TGTGCCAGCAGCCAAGGCCGGACAGGGGCTAGTCCTGGCTACACCTTC.

With respect to this clonotype: Just one base apart from a much larger clone, this may be a read error. J is TRBJ2-5 and V is TRBV3-2; the table's D call, TRBD1, was not checked against the DNA. TRBV3-2 is a known pseudogene. This CDR3 has 14 amino acids. Written as DNA, the CDR3 is TGTGCCAGCAGCCAAGATCTGTCAGAGGGGGCCCAGTACTTC. Its translation is CASSQDLSEGAQYF.

This clonotype showed up many times. V is TRBV7-9 and J is TRBJ2-5, with D possibly matching TRBD2 (6 bases). Trimming shortened V by 5 bases and J by 4 bases, and 17 bases separated the two germline ends. The germline CDR1 and CDR2 sequences are SEHNR and FQNEAQ (reference sequence). The CDR3 is 15 amino acids. This chain's CDR3 is CASSLQEGRRETQYF. In nucleotides, the CDR3 is TGTGCCAGCAGCCTCCAGGAGGGGAGAAGAGAGACCCAGTACTTC.

This clonotype was detected many times. The CDR3 DNA sequence: TGTGCCAGCAGCGAAACTTTCGATCTCGGAAAGACCTATGGCTACACCTTC. Its protein product is CASSETFDLGKTYGYTF. The J gene is TRBJ1-2, the V gene TRBV11-3; D is undetermined. The CDR3 loop spans 17 amino acids. Trimming stripped 5 bases from V and 4 bases from J, with 23 bases between. CDR1 SGHNT and CDR2 YENEEA come from the germline V gene. Full variable domain (outside the CDR3, taken from reference TRBV11-3 and TRBJ1-2): EAGVVQSPRYKIIEKKQPVAFWCNPISGHNTLYWYLQNLGQGPELLIRYENEEAVDDSQLPKDRFSAERLKGVDSTLKIQPAELGDSAVYLCASSETFDLGKTYGYTFGSGTRLTVV.

This clonotype was recorded many times. The chain carries TRBV5-8 and TRBJ1-2; D call uncertain. Trimming stripped 7 bases from V and 4 bases from J, with 23 bases between. This CDR3 is 16 amino acids long. CDR1 and CDR2 (germline): SGHTS, YDEGEE. The CDR3 region is CASFYNHPRKTYGYTF. CDR3 DNA sequence: TGTGCCAGCTTTTATAATCATCCACGAAAGACCTATGGCTACACCTTC. The full variable domain, in which reference TRBV5-8 and TRBJ1-2 provide the parts outside the CDR3, is EAGVTQSPTHLIKTRGQQATLRCSPISGHTSVYWYQQALGLGLQFLLWYDEGEERNRGNFPPRFSGRQFPNYSSELNVNALELEDSALYLCASFYNHPRKTYGYTFGSGTRLTVV.

This clonotype was found many times. The chain carries TRBV3-1 and TRBJ1-1, with D uncertain. V lost 0 bases to trimming and J lost 0 bases, with 8 bases between them. The CDR3 has 15 residues. Germline V CDR1 and CDR2: LGHDT, YNNKEL (reference sequence). CDR3 loop: CASSQEVQMNTEAFF. The DNA for the CDR3 is TGTGCCAGCAGCCAAGAGGTACAGATGAACACTGAAGCTTTCTTT. Complete variable domain (other parts from reference TRBV3-1 and TRBJ1-1): DTAVSQTPKYLVTQMGNDKSIKCEQNLGHDTMYWYKQDSKKFLKIMFSYNNKELIINETVPNRFSPKSPDKAHLNLHINSLELGDSAVYFCASSQEVQMNTEAFFGQGTRLTVV.

This clonotype has ten or more counts. The CDR3 sequence is CASSLGRGIDYGYTF. The CDR3 DNA reads as TGTGCCAGCAGCCTCGGCCGAGGGATAGACTATGGCTACACCTTC. The chain combines TRBV28 with TRBJ1-2; D gene ambiguous. The V gene's germline CDR1 is MDHEN and CDR2 SYDVKM. There are 15 residues in the CDR3. The V and J ends lost 6 bases and 3 bases respectively, with 17 bases between them.

This clonotype was observed a single time. This could be a read error, since a much larger clone is one nucleotide away. The rearrangement uses TRBV7-3 and TRBJ2-2, with TRBD2 matching over 8 bases. The CDR3 covers 12 residues. CDR1 and CDR2 from the germline V gene are SGHTA and FQGTGA. J was trimmed by 10 bases and V by 5 bases; bases with no gene match: 3. The CDR3 loop reads CASSPRGEELFF. In nucleotides, the CDR3 is TGTGCCAGCAGCCCGCGGGGGGAGGAGCTGTTTTTT.

In regard to this clonotype: A single base separates this from a much larger clone, so it may be a read error. The rearrangement joins TRBV28 to TRBJ1-2, with D possibly TRBD1 on 6 matching bases. V was cut by 11 bases and J by 8 bases, with 18 bases left in between. The CDR3 contains 12 residues. Germline V gene data show CDR1 as MDHEN and CDR2 as SYDVKM. Written as DNA, the CDR3 is TGTGCCGCTCTACAGGGCCGTGGCGGCTACACCTTC. Protein sequence: CAALQGRGGYTF.

This clonotype showed up many times. J is TRBJ1-4 and V is TRBV19, with TRBD1 matching over 10 bases. CDR3 size: 15 residues. CDR1 and CDR2 from the germline V gene are LNHDA and SQIVND (reference sequence). V lost 5 bases to trimming and J lost 8 bases; unmatched junction nucleotides: 8. The CDR3 is CASSSSGTGVEKLFF. CDR3 coding DNA: TGTGCCAGTAGTTCCTCCGGGACAGGGGTCGAAAAACTGTTTTTT. Variable domain in full (rest from reference TRBV19 and TRBJ1-4): DGGITQSPKYLFRKEGQNVTLSCEQNLNHDAMYWYRQDPGQGLRLIYYSQIVNDFQKGDIAEGYSVSREKKESFPLTVTSAQKNPTAFYLCASSSSGTGVEKLFFGSGTQLSVL.

This clonotype was detected many times. This rearrangement joins TRBV7-6 to TRBJ1-2, with D uncertain. V lost 5 bases to trimming and J lost 4 bases, with 23 bases between them. The CDR3 is 17 amino acids. Per germline, CDR1 SGHVS and CDR2 FNYEAQ. The chain's CDR3 is CASSRRIESRKTYGYTF. The DNA for the CDR3 is TGTGCCAGCAGCCGGCGCATTGAATCTCGAAAGACCTATGGCTACACCTTC.

This clonotype has ten or more counts. The chain uses TRBV27 and TRBJ1-5, with D possibly TRBD1 on 5 matching bases. The CDR3 sequence is 15 residues long. The V and J ends lost 2 bases and 0 bases respectively, with 8 bases between them. Germline V lookup: CDR1 MNHEY, CDR2 SMNVEV (reference sequence). The CDR3 reads CASSLDSHSNQPQHF. Written as DNA, the CDR3 is TGTGCCAGCAGTTTAGACAGTCATAGCAATCAGCCCCAGCATTTT.

The table lists this clonotype with many counts. This rearrangement joins TRBV20-1 to TRBJ2-7, with TRBD2 matching 9 bases. From germline, CDR1 is DFQATT and CDR2 SNEGSKA (reference sequence). V trimming: 5 bases; J trimming: 5 bases; junction bases outside the gene matches: 10. The CDR3 covers 14 residues. Here the CDR3 reads CSAYHSGRFNEQYF. DNA for the CDR3: TGCAGTGCTTACCATAGCGGGAGATTCAACGAGCAGTACTTC.

The chain has TRBV19 and TRBJ2-1; tentatively, D is TRBD2 (5 bases). Germline V CDR1 and CDR2: LNHDA, SQIVND (reference sequence). The CDR3 consists of 14 residues. The ends were cut back, 3 bases at V and 7 bases at J, with 13 bases in the middle. In nucleotides, the CDR3 is TGTGCCAGTAGTATGAACCTAGCAGTGAATGAGCAGTTCTTC. It translates to CASSMNLAVNEQFF.